The 25 T cell receptor beta chains below come from one sample, sequenced in a study of T cell responses to AZD1222 COVID-19 vaccine. Assay used: immunoSEQ multiplex PCR; TCRdb lists only in-frame clones, some missing. This sample yields tens of thousands of clones, of which about 90% are seen a single time; 10% belongs to the top ten. The source material was peripheral blood, sampled on day 0 of MenACWY control vaccination. Receptors originate from an adult in good health.

A single count supports this clone. V gene TRBV2 combines with J gene TRBJ1-3; D gene unclear. The CDR3 has 16 amino acids. V lost 1 base to trimming and J lost 0 bases, with 10 bases between them. Germline CDR1 is SNHLY and CDR2 is FYNNEI. The CDR3 DNA follows: TGTGCCAGCAGTGAAGGACCGATCGGCTCTGGAAACACCATATATTTT. Amino acids: CASSEGPIGSGNTIYF.

This sequence joins TRBV10-3 and TRBJ2-1; D perhaps matches TRBD1 (6 bases). Between the trimmed V and J ends, which lost 2 bases and 5 bases, there was a span of 7 bases. Per germline, CDR1 ENHRY and CDR2 SYGVKD. CDR3 length: 13 residues. In DNA, the CDR3 is TGTGCCATCAGTGAGGGACAGCACAATGAGCAGTTCTTC. Protein sequence: CAISEGQHNEQFF.

The chain uses TRBV7-8 and TRBJ2-5; no reliable D call. The germline V gene has CDR1 SGHVS and CDR2 FQNEAQ. The CDR3 is 11 amino acids. V lost 5 bases, J lost 9 bases, and 10 bases lay in between. The CDR3: CASSPSRAQYF. The CDR3 DNA follows: TGTGCCAGCAGCCCGTCTAGAGCCCAGTACTTC.

The chain couples TRBV7-9 to TRBJ2-5, with D perhaps being TRBD1 or TRBD2 (5 bases each). There are 14 residues in the CDR3. V lost 6 bases and J 1 base, leaving 12 bases between the germline ends. CDR1 and CDR2 from the germline V gene are SEHNR and FQNEAQ (reference sequence). Written as DNA, the CDR3 is TGTGCCAGCAGGGGCCTGGGGGTCCAAGAGACCCAGTACTTC. It codes for CASRGLGVQETQYF.

The chain has TRBV9 and TRBJ1-6; 9 nucleotides align to TRBD1. CDR1 SGDLS and CDR2 YYNGEE come from the germline V gene. V trimming: 0 bases; J trimming: 3 bases; junction bases outside the gene matches: 10. The CDR3 spans 19 residues. CDR3 region: CASSVDGGDRANYNSPLHF. The CDR3 DNA reads TGTGCCAGCAGCGTAGACGGTGGGGACAGGGCGAACTATAATTCACCCCTCCACTTT.

This chain uses TRBV19 with TRBJ1-2; TRBD1 matches 10 bases. Germline CDR1 is LNHDA and CDR2 is SQIVND (reference sequence). The CDR3 has 13 amino acids. V lost 9 bases to trimming and J lost 6 bases; unmatched junction nucleotides: 7. The DNA for the CDR3 is TGTGCCAGCCGGGACAGGGGAGAGGATGGCTACACCTTC. Its translation is CASRDRGEDGYTF.

V is TRBV10-3 and J is TRBJ1-1; possibly TRBD1 for D (5 bases). This CDR3 region has 12 residues. CDR1 is ENHRY, CDR2 SYGVKD, per germline. Between the trimmed V and J ends, which lost 8 bases and 1 base, there was a span of 8 bases. For the CDR3, the DNA is TGTGCCATCGGAGGGGAGAACACTGAAGCTTTCTTT. Protein: CAIGGENTEAFF.

The V call is TRBV12-5, the J call TRBJ2-3; D gene uncertain. Germline CDR1 reads LGHNT; CDR2 reads FRNRAP. The CDR3 has 18 residues. The germline V and J ends were trimmed by 0 bases and 1 base, with 17 bases remaining between them. In nucleotides, the CDR3 is TGTGCTAGTGGTTTGGTACGTTTGTTGAGACCTGGCACAGATACGCAGTATTTT. It is translated as CASGLVRLLRPGTDTQYF.

The chain recombines TRBV28 with TRBJ1-1; D is uncertain. CDR3 length equals 16 residues. From germline, CDR1 is MDHEN and CDR2 SYDVKM. The V and J ends lost 0 bases and 3 bases respectively, with 14 bases between them. In DNA, the CDR3 is TGTGCCAGCAGTTTATGGTCAAGGGTGAGGGACACTGAAGCTTTCTTT. Amino acid sequence: CASSLWSRVRDTEAFF.

The chain combines TRBV3-1 (or the pseudogene TRBV3-2) with TRBJ1-6; 9 bases agree with TRBD1. With 2 bases clipped from V and 10 bases from J, the junction kept 3 bases outside the gene matches. This CDR3 has 14 amino acids. From germline, CDR1 is LGHDT and CDR2 YNNKEL (reference sequence). The CDR3 is CASSQWDRESPLHF. CDR3 nucleotides: TGTGCCAGCAGCCAATGGGACAGGGAATCACCCCTCCACTTT.

The genes are TRBV6-2 or TRBV6-3 and TRBJ1-5, with a possible D match to TRBD1 (5 bases). Germline-derived CDR1 and CDR2 are MNHEY and SVGEGT. V was clipped by 4 bases and J by 3 bases, with 16 bases between them. The length of the CDR3 is 16 residues. The CDR3 here is CASSWEGRRDNQPQHF. CDR3 DNA sequence: TGTGCCAGCAGTTGGGAGGGACGGAGGGACAATCAGCCCCAGCATTTT.

This chain connects TRBV19 to TRBJ1-5; D is undetermined. The length of the CDR3 is 14 residues. The V end lost 8 bases, the J end lost 2 bases, and 13 bases lay between the germline ends. Germline CDR1 reads LNHDA; CDR2 reads SQIVND (reference sequence). In nucleotides, the CDR3 is TGTGCCAGTGCGAGTCCCGGCGGCAATCAGCCCCAGCATTTT. Residues: CASASPGGNQPQHF.

J is TRBJ1-6 and V is TRBV19; 10 bases align to TRBD1. The J segment lost 10 bases and the V segment lost 4 bases, leaving 10 bases of the junction unmatched. The CDR3 totals 16 residues. Germline lookup yields CDR1 LNHDA and CDR2 SQIVND (reference sequence). CDR3 residues: CASSSDRGLIGSPLHF. CDR3 nucleotide sequence: TGTGCCAGTAGTAGCGACAGGGGGCTGATCGGATCACCCCTCCACTTT.

This clone was detected only once. The chain carries TRBV29-1 and TRBJ1-4; 8 positions match TRBD1. The CDR3 contains 14 residues. Per germline, CDR1 SQVTM and CDR2 ANQGSEA. V lost 0 bases to trimming and J lost 8 bases; unmatched junction nucleotides: 5. The CDR3 DNA reads as TGCAGCGTTGAAGAGCAGGGGGCTGGGGAAAAACTGTTTTTT. Protein: CSVEEQGAGEKLFF. Variable domain in full (rest from reference TRBV29-1 and TRBJ1-4): SAVISQKPSRDICQRGTSLTIQCQVDSQVTMMFWYRQQPGQSLTLIATANQGSEATYESGFVIDKFPISRPNLTFSTLTVSNMSPEDSSIYLCSVEEQGAGEKLFFGSGTQLSVL.

This chain connects TRBV3-1 (or the pseudogene TRBV3-2) to TRBJ1-1, with D hard to call. Looked up from germline, CDR1 is LGHDT and CDR2 is YNNKEL (reference sequence). V lost 4 bases to trimming and J lost 4 bases, with 10 bases between them. This CDR3 comprises 13 residues. The CDR3: CASSPGVGTEAFF. CDR3 in DNA: TGTGCCAGCAGCCCCGGGGTGGGCACTGAAGCTTTCTTT.

The V gene is TRBV11-1, the J gene TRBJ2-7; 8 nucleotides line up with TRBD1. The CDR3 contains 14 residues. J lost 5 bases, V lost 3 bases, and 6 bases had no gene match. Germline loops: CDR1 SGHAT, CDR2 FQDESV (reference sequence). CDR3 amino acids: CASSFTGGLHEQYF. In nucleotides, the CDR3 is TGTGCCAGCAGCTTTACAGGGGGTCTCCACGAGCAGTACTTC.

The chain couples TRBV7-9 to TRBJ1-2; D remains unclear. V lost 1 base and J 2 bases, leaving 5 bases between the germline ends. Germline-derived CDR1 and CDR2 are SEHNR and FQNEAQ (reference sequence). The length of the CDR3 is 13 residues. The CDR3 region is CASSLVENYGYTF. The CDR3 coding sequence is TGTGCCAGCAGCTTAGTCGAGAACTATGGCTACACCTTC.

V and J are TRBV6-5 and TRBJ1-1; D is unresolved. V lost 10 bases, J lost 1 base, and 10 bases lay in between. Germline V lookup: CDR1 MNHEY, CDR2 SVGAGI. The CDR3 is 12 amino acids. The CDR3 DNA reads as TGTGCCATCGTGGGGTGGAACACTGAAGCTTTCTTT. Protein sequence: CAIVGWNTEAFF.

This chain joins TRBV30 and TRBJ1-5; possibly TRBD1 for D (5 bases). Germline V gene sequence: CDR1 GTSNPN, CDR2 SVGIG (reference sequence). This CDR3 comprises 14 residues. Trimming took off 0 bases at V and 3 bases at J, with 9 bases between the two ends. The CDR3 DNA sequence: TGTGCCTGGAGTGTACTGACAGACAATCAGCCCCAGCATTTT. Translated: CAWSVLTDNQPQHF. The full variable domain, in which reference TRBV30 and TRBJ1-5 provide the parts outside the CDR3, is SQTIHQWPATLVQPVGSPLSLECTVEGTSNPNLYWYRQAAGRGLQLLFYSVGIGQISSEVPQNLSASRPQDRQFILSSKKLLLSDSGFYLCAWSVLTDNQPQHFGDGTRLSIL.

The V call is TRBV7-9, the J call TRBJ1-2, with 10 nucleotides matching TRBD1. This CDR3 is built from 12 residues. Germline V gene sequence: CDR1 SEHNR, CDR2 FQNEAQ (reference sequence). The trim removed 7 bases at V and 9 bases at J, leaving 5 bases unmatched. CDR3 sequence: CASTRTGGRYTF. Here the CDR3 DNA reads TGTGCCAGCACCCGGACAGGGGGACGCTACACCTTC. Using reference TRBV7-9 and TRBJ1-2 for the parts outside the CDR3, the full variable domain is DTGVSQNPRHKITKRGQNVTFRCDPISEHNRLYWYRQTLGQGPEFLTYFQNEAQLEKSRLLSDRFSAERPKGSFSTLEIQRTEQGDSAMYLCASTRTGGRYTFGSGTRLTVV.

This rearrangement joins TRBV5-1 to TRBJ1-1; TRBD1 aligns across 7 bases. Germline V lookup: CDR1 SGHRS, CDR2 YFSETQ. This CDR3 comprises 14 residues. V lost 4 bases, J lost 0 bases, and 3 bases stayed unmatched. CDR3 protein: CASSRQGMNTEAFF. CDR3 nucleotide sequence: TGCGCCAGCAGCCGACAGGGCATGAACACTGAAGCTTTCTTT.

This clone occurred once. The DNA for the CDR3 is TGTGCCAGCAGGAAGGTGGCGGGCCTTAATGAAAAACTGTTTTTT. Residues: CASRKVAGLNEKLFF. The chain employs TRBV6-5 and TRBJ1-4; D unclear. CDR1 and CDR2 (germline): MNHEY, SVGAGI. Trimming took off 6 bases at V and 4 bases at J, with 15 bases between the two ends. The CDR3 covers 15 residues.

The chain uses TRBV19 and TRBJ1-5; a possible D gene is TRBD1 (6 bases). CDR1 and CDR2 (germline): LNHDA, SQIVND (reference sequence). V gave up 4 bases and J gave up 3 bases, with 10 bases separating them. The CDR3 spans 14 residues. The DNA of the CDR3 is TGTGCCAGTAGTAAGGGGGGGCTCAATCAGCCCCAGCATTTT. Translation gives CASSKGGLNQPQHF. The complete variable domain, with remaining parts taken from reference TRBV19 and TRBJ1-5, reads DGGITQSPKYLFRKEGQNVTLSCEQNLNHDAMYWYRQDPGQGLRLIYYSQIVNDFQKGDIAEGYSVSREKKESFPLTVTSAQKNPTAFYLCASSKGGLNQPQHFGDGTRLSIL.

The chain uses TRBV2 and TRBJ1-5, with D possibly TRBD1 on 6 matching bases. V lost 6 bases and J 0 bases, leaving 12 bases between the germline ends. Germline V gene sequence: CDR1 SNHLY, CDR2 FYNNEI. The CDR3 sequence is 15 residues long. This chain's CDR3 is CASSPGRGSNQPQHF. CDR3 bases: TGTGCCAGCAGCCCGGGCAGGGGTAGCAATCAGCCCCAGCATTTT.

The chain employs TRBV2 and TRBJ2-2; 7 bases map to TRBD1. Germline CDR1 reads SNHLY; CDR2 reads FYNNEI. This CDR3 is built from 15 residues. V dropped 7 bases and J dropped 1; count of bases not matched to a gene: 6. In nucleotides, the CDR3 is TGTGCCAGCACCACTCGACAGGGGAACACCGGGGAGCTGTTTTTT. This translates into CASTTRQGNTGELFF.